A single sample is the source of the 6 T cell receptor beta chains below, sequenced in a study of chronic HIV infection and antiretroviral therapy. TCRdb re-analysed the 5' RACE reads in MiXCR, keeping a single row per CDR3 protein. The table records about 31,000 distinct CDR3 sequences, over 7% of them present only once. The sample comprised peripheral blood. The receptor set was obtained from an adult who had HIV and had not received antiretroviral therapy, or was an uninfected healthy control (not recorded which).

This clonotype has at least ten counts. The genes are TRBV29-1 and TRBJ1-2, with 7 bases matching TRBD1. There are 12 residues in the CDR3. CDR1 and CDR2 from the germline V gene are SQVTM and ANQGSEA. V lost 7 bases, J lost 7 bases, and 9 bases stayed unmatched. DNA for the CDR3: TGCAGCGCCGCCACAGGGGTCAGTGGCTACACCTTC. Translated, it gives CSAATGVSGYTF. Filled out from reference TRBV29-1 and TRBJ1-2, the complete variable domain reads SAVISQKPSRDICQRGTSLTIQCQVDSQVTMMFWYRQQPGQSLTLIATANQGSEATYESGFVIDKFPISRPNLTFSTLTVSNMSPEDSSIYLCSAATGVSGYTFGSGTRLTVV.

This clonotype was seen repeatedly, ten times or more. The chain links TRBV5-5 to TRBJ1-2; D not resolved. V was clipped by 0 bases and J by 7 bases, with 7 bases between them. Germline V gene sequence: CDR1 SGHKS, CDR2 YYEKEE (reference sequence). The CDR3 covers 12 residues. CDR3 in amino acids: CASSLVQPGYTF. The CDR3, as DNA: TGTGCCAGCAGCTTGGTACAGCCTGGCTACACCTTC.

This clonotype has just a few counts. V usage is TRBV6-5 and J usage is TRBJ1-4; 7 bases align to TRBD1. The V segment lost 2 bases and the J segment 5 bases; nucleotides outside the gene matches: 2. The CDR3 is 14 amino acids. The germline CDR1 and CDR2 sequences are MNHEY and SVGAGI. CDR3 loop: CASSYAGGNEKLFF. For the CDR3, the DNA is TGTGCCAGCAGTTACGCAGGGGGGAATGAAAAACTGTTTTTT.

This clonotype occurred a few times. The chain is built from TRBV20-1 and TRBJ1-4, with 7 bases aligning to TRBD1. After removal of 0 bases from V and 2 bases from J, the junction contained 12 bases not matched to a gene. The V gene's germline CDR1 is DFQATT and CDR2 SNEGSKA (reference sequence). This CDR3 is built from 18 residues. CDR3 loop: CSAREDRAHGFTNEKLFF. The CDR3 DNA reads TGCAGTGCTAGAGAAGACAGGGCCCACGGTTTCACTAATGAAAAACTGTTTTTT.

In this sample, this clonotype turned up many times. The rearrangement joins TRBV20-1 to TRBJ2-1; 8 bases match TRBD2. V lost 3 bases and J lost 4; bases outside the gene matches: 2. The CDR3 runs 13 residues. Germline-derived CDR1 and CDR2 are DFQATT and SNEGSKA (reference sequence). CDR3 nucleotides: TGCAGTGCTAGCGGGAGGGCTTACAATGAGCAGTTCTTC. It yields the protein CSASGRAYNEQFF.

This rearrangement joins TRBV27 to TRBJ2-7, with D possibly TRBD1 on 5 matching bases. The V and J ends lost 5 bases and 3 bases respectively, with 11 bases between them. The V gene's germline CDR1 is MNHEY and CDR2 SMNVEV (reference sequence). The CDR3 runs to 13 residues. CDR3 bases: TGTGCCAGCAGTCCCCCCACAGGCTACGAGCAGTACTTC. It encodes CASSPPTGYEQYF.